This T cell receptor (beta chain) appears in the sequencing data of a study of cytomegalovirus exposure and HLA in healthy donors. PCR used 60 Vbeta primers and 13 Jbeta primers. The protocol was immunoSEQ multiplex PCR, while the TCRdb copy is restricted to in-frame clones and leaves out a portion. The sample lists under 200,000 clones; about four fifths were seen once. The CDR3 loop spans 17 amino acids. The sequenced sample consisted of PBMCs. The chain links TRBV21-1 to TRBJ2-7; the listed D gene, TRBD2, was not tested against the DNA. TRBV21-1 is a pseudogene segment. The sequence was collected from a man aged 35 to 55 in good health and CMV-seropositive. As DNA, the CDR3 is TGTGCCAGCACCACCGAAGCGGGAAGAGGGAGGGTTTGGGAGCAGTACTTC. It is translated as CASTTEAGRGRVWEQYF.